This T cell receptor beta chain was profiled in a study of tissue T cells after allogeneic stem cell transplantation. The study, taken as a whole, reports: Anatomically similar tissues had similar TCR repertoires within each patient.

The germline CDR1 and CDR2 sequences are KGHSH and LQKENI. V was trimmed by 5 bases and J by 6 bases, leaving 14 bases between them. This CDR3 region has 13 residues. About this clone itself: Its antigen is not known.

This table comes from immunoSEQ multiplex PCR, and its TCRdb copy is limited to in-frame clones, with some not included. The sample lists 950 to 1,500 clones, around two thirds occurring once. The chain joins TRBV18 to TRBJ2-7, with D perhaps assigned TRBD1 or TRBD2 (6 bases each). This material consisted of skin, taken at autopsy. The receptor was isolated from a male patient older than 55 with steroid-refractory graft-versus-host disease after an allogeneic stem cell transplant. The graft donor may have contributed some T cells. This CDR3 reads CASSEGGLGEQYF. DNA for the CDR3: TGTGCCAGCTCAGAGGGGGGATTGGGCGAGCAGTACTTC.